The clone carrying this TCR beta chain was found many times. What it binds is not known. Researchers made TCR beta libraries by using iRepertoire HTBI primers and running Arm-PCR on CDR3 regions. TCRdb ran MiXCR on the multiplex PCR reads and lists one entry per CDR3 protein. The table records some 560,000 distinct CDR3 sequences, 15% to 20% of them present only once. This entry is derived from a study of regulatory T cells in long-lasting Graves disease. The CDR3 is 16 residues long. V lost 2 bases to trimming and J lost 5 bases, with 17 bases between them. CDR1 SGHDT and CDR2 YYEEEE come from the germline V gene. Study-level results: Not thyroid tissue but only peripheral blood was studied.

Noted time point: newly diagnosed GD, antithyroid drugs for less than 3 months. Construction of the TCR library relied on RNA isolated from PBMCs. Another study also made use of these data, one on T cells in Graves' hyperthyroidism and ophthalmopathy. That work contributes: Most thyroid-expanded clonotypes above 0.001 were also found in blood.

This rearrangement joins TRBV5-6 to TRBJ2-1; D gene ambiguous. This clonotype originated in a woman aged 35-65 years with Graves disease. The sample in question was peripheral blood mononuclear cells (PBMCs), obtained at new diagnosis, from a patient treated with antithyroid drugs. This CDR3 reads CASSFVSRAYHNEQFF. The CDR3 DNA follows: TGTGCCAGCAGCTTCGTATCACGGGCATACCACAATGAGCAGTTCTTC.